This passage covers 27 T cell receptor beta chains from one sample sequenced in a study of T cell responses to AZD1222 COVID-19 vaccine. Libraries were prepared by immunoSEQ multiplex PCR; TCRdb keeps only in-frame clonotypes and omits some of them. The sample includes around 190,000 clones, around 92% of them seen just once. The specimen was peripheral blood, collected on day 0 of AZD1222 vaccination. The receptors derive from an adult in good health.

CDR3 coding DNA: TGTGCCAGCAGCGTAGTGTCGAGCTCCTACAATGAGCAGTTCTTC. It yields the protein CASSVVSSSYNEQFF. The gene calls are TRBV9 and TRBJ2-1; D is uncertain. Trimming removed 0 bases at V and 0 bases at J, with 7 bases between. Germline CDR1 SGDLS, CDR2 YYNGEE. This CDR3 is built from 15 residues.

The chain links TRBV5-4 to TRBJ1-4, with 7 bases that match TRBD1. The CDR3 covers 15 residues. Germline V gene sequence: CDR1 SGHNT, CDR2 YYREEE (reference sequence). J gave up 3 bases and V 4 bases, and 6 bases lay outside the gene matches. In nucleotides, the CDR3 is TGTGCCAGCAGCGAGGGCGGGACAGCTAATGAAAAACTGTTTTTT. Translation: CASSEGGTANEKLFF.

The chain links TRBV5-1 to TRBJ2-2; the match to TRBD1 covers 11 bases. The V gene end was trimmed by 2 bases and the J gene end by 7 bases; junction bases not matched to a gene: 4. Looked up from germline, CDR1 is SGHRS and CDR2 is YFSETQ. The CDR3 contains 15 residues. DNA of the CDR3: TGCGCCAGCAGCTTCCGGACAGGGGGCATCGGGGAGCTGTTTTTT. Amino acids: CASSFRTGGIGELFF.

This chain uses TRBV10-2 with TRBJ2-1; D is unresolved. Germline CDR1 and CDR2: WSHSY and SAAADI. V lost 5 bases, J lost 0 bases, and 11 bases lay in between. This CDR3 spans 15 amino acids. For the CDR3, the DNA is TGCGCCAGCAGTACGGACGGTGGCTCCTACAATGAGCAGTTCTTC. This sequence encodes CASSTDGGSYNEQFF.

V usage is TRBV6-5 and J usage is TRBJ1-2; TRBD1 might be the D (5 bases). The CDR3 contains 15 residues. V was cut by 7 bases and J by 3 bases, with 18 bases left in between. Germline V CDR1 and CDR2: MNHEY, SVGAGI. CDR3 sequence reads: CASKRGDAGDYGYTF. The CDR3 DNA reads as TGTGCCAGCAAGAGAGGGGACGCGGGGGACTATGGCTACACCTTC.

The chain couples TRBV2 to TRBJ1-1; 7 nucleotides line up with TRBD1. J lost 10 bases, V lost 1 base, and 6 bases had no gene match. Germline CDR1 and CDR2: SNHLY and FYNNEI. The CDR3 covers 13 residues. The CDR3 coding sequence is TGTGCCAGCAGTGAAGTTTTTCAGGGGGGAGCTTTCTTT. Protein sequence: CASSEVFQGGAFF.

The chain is built from TRBV19 and TRBJ2-3; D is uncertain. The CDR3 is 14 residues long. Trimming left V 2 bases short and J 2 bases short, with 8 bases between. Germline loops: CDR1 LNHDA, CDR2 SQIVND (reference sequence). The CDR3 DNA sequence: TGTGCCAGTAGTATATTACAGACCACAGATACGCAGTATTTT. This translates into CASSILQTTDTQYF.

The chain recombines TRBV7-8 with TRBJ2-3, with D unresolved. CDR1 and CDR2 from the germline V gene are SGHVS and FQNEAQ. V lost 4 bases, J lost 1 base, and 9 bases lay in between. The CDR3 is 14 residues long. The CDR3 bases are TGTGCCAGCAGCTCCGCAAAGGGCACAGATACGCAGTATTTT. The encoded protein is CASSSAKGTDTQYF.

V usage is TRBV7-9 and J usage is TRBJ1-6, with a weak D call TRBD1 (6 bases). Germline values: CDR1 SEHNR, CDR2 FQNEAQ (reference sequence). V gave up 8 bases and J gave up 0 bases, with 11 bases separating them. The CDR3 contains 15 residues. CDR3 sequence: CASAGDSSYNSPLHF. The CDR3 nucleotides are TGTGCCAGCGCAGGGGATAGCTCCTATAATTCACCCCTCCACTTT.

The chain combines TRBV28 with TRBJ1-6; D is unclear. The V end lost 3 bases, the J end lost 14 bases, and 20 bases lay between the germline ends. This CDR3 spans 15 amino acids. The germline gives CDR1 MDHEN, CDR2 SYDVKM. CDR3 nucleotides: TGTGCCAGCAGTTTCAACACCAAGGATAGATTCACCCTCCACTTT. Residues: CASSFNTKDRFTLHF.

This clone was seen just once. The V gene is TRBV10-3, the J gene TRBJ1-1; tentatively, D is TRBD1 (6 bases). The CDR3 is 12 amino acids. Germline V gene sequence: CDR1 ENHRY, CDR2 SYGVKD. V gave up 4 bases and J gave up 8 bases, with 11 bases separating them. CDR3 sequence reads: CAISAVGTEAFF. In DNA form, the CDR3 reads TGTGCCATCAGTGCCGTGGGGACAGAAGCTTTCTTT.

The rearrangement links TRBV18 to TRBJ1-2, with TRBD1 matching 7 bases. Germline V CDR1 and CDR2: KGHSH, LQKENI. CDR3 length: 16 amino acids. After removal of 3 bases from V and 8 bases from J, the junction contained 15 bases not matched to a gene. CDR3 DNA sequence: TGTGCCAGCTCACCGCAGGGACAGTGGGACGAGTCCGGCTACACCTTC. Its translation: CASSPQGQWDESGYTF.

The V call is TRBV7-9, the J call TRBJ2-5; D remains ambiguous. The V and J ends lost 5 bases and 1 base respectively, with 8 bases between them. The CDR3 contains 13 residues. Germline V gives CDR1 SEHNR, CDR2 FQNEAQ (reference sequence). The CDR3 loop reads CASSPRVQETQYF. DNA of the CDR3: TGTGCCAGCAGCCCCCGGGTCCAAGAGACCCAGTACTTC.

The rearrangement joins TRBV7-3 to TRBJ1-1, with D uncertain. V lost 4 bases, J lost 3 bases, and 9 bases lay in between. The CDR3 covers 13 residues. Germline loops: CDR1 SGHTA, CDR2 FQGTGA. The DNA for the CDR3 is TGTGCCAGCAGCTACAACGTCGACACTGAAGCTTTCTTT. Its translation is CASSYNVDTEAFF.

V is TRBV9 and J is TRBJ1-2; D is uncertain. The germline CDR1 and CDR2 sequences are SGDLS and YYNGEE. This CDR3 comprises 15 residues. Trimming removed 0 bases at V and 2 bases at J, with 11 bases between. CDR3 loop: CASSVGYSGNYGYTF. Written as DNA, the CDR3 is TGTGCCAGCAGCGTAGGTTACAGCGGGAACTATGGCTACACCTTC. Complete variable domain (other parts from reference TRBV9 and TRBJ1-2): DSGVTQTPKHLITATGQRVTLRCSPRSGDLSVYWYQQSLDQGLQFLIQYYNGEERAKGNILERFSAQQFPDLHSELNLSSLELGDSALYFCASSVGYSGNYGYTFGSGTRLTVV.

This clone was recorded once. V and J are TRBV5-1 and TRBJ1-1, with a weak D call TRBD1 (6 bases). CDR1 and CDR2 (germline): SGHRS, YFSETQ. Trimming removed 6 bases at V and 3 bases at J, with 18 bases between. The CDR3 is 15 residues long. The CDR3 loop reads CASTPGQLLDTEAFF. CDR3 nucleotide sequence: TGCGCCAGCACTCCGGGACAACTGTTGGACACTGAAGCTTTCTTT.

The rearrangement joins TRBV9 to TRBJ2-2; D tentatively fits TRBD1 or TRBD2 (6 bases each). Trimming left V 4 bases short and J 5 bases short, with 18 bases between. This CDR3 region has 16 residues. Germline CDR1 reads SGDLS; CDR2 reads YYNGEE. The CDR3 spells CASSTRSRGGTGELFF. The DNA for the CDR3 is TGTGCCAGCAGCACCCGATCCAGGGGAGGTACCGGGGAGCTGTTTTTT.

V usage is TRBV7-8 and J usage is TRBJ1-6, with 10 bases fitting TRBD1. CDR1 SGHVS and CDR2 FQNEAQ come from the germline V gene. With V trimmed by 0 bases and J by 10 bases, 12 bases remained unmatched. This CDR3 comprises 18 residues. The CDR3 DNA follows: TGTGCCAGCAGCTTAGCAAGGACAGGGGGGAGTCTTGGATCACCCCTCCACTTT. The encoded protein is CASSLARTGGSLGSPLHF.

This rearrangement joins TRBV6-5 to TRBJ1-1; D remains unclear. Per germline, CDR1 MNHEY and CDR2 SVGAGI. V was pared by 2 bases and J by 0 bases, with 4 bases between. CDR3 length: 13 residues. CDR3 protein: CASSYVLNTEAFF. The CDR3 DNA reads as TGTGCCAGCAGTTACGTCCTGAACACTGAAGCTTTCTTT.

The rearrangement uses TRBV5-1 and TRBJ1-1; D is undetermined. CDR3 size: 13 residues. The germline V and J ends were trimmed by 3 bases and 3 bases, with 9 bases remaining between them. Germline CDR1 reads SGHRS; CDR2 reads YFSETQ. CDR3 in amino acids: CASSWEPYTEAFF. The CDR3 bases are TGCGCCAGCAGCTGGGAACCTTACACTGAAGCTTTCTTT.

This clone occurred once. The chain uses TRBV12-3 or TRBV12-4 and TRBJ1-6, with D perhaps TRBD1 (6 bases). CDR3 length equals 12 residues. Trimming pared 1 base from V and 14 bases from J, leaving 9 bases between. CDR3 DNA: TGTGCCAGCAGTTTAGAGGGGGACACCCTCCACTTT. Translated: CASSLEGDTLHF.

The CDR3 sequence: CASSQGYRGGNIQYF. The CDR3 DNA sequence: TGCGCCAGCAGCCAAGGGTACCGCGGGGGAAACATTCAGTACTTC. The chain links TRBV4-3 to TRBJ2-4; 7 positions match TRBD2. This CDR3 has 15 residues. Looked up from germline, CDR1 is LGHNA and CDR2 is YSLEER. V shed 1 base, J shed 6 bases, and the junction held 6 bases outside the gene matches.

The V call is TRBV6-6, the J call TRBJ1-6, with 9 positions matching TRBD1. The germline V gene has CDR1 MNHNY and CDR2 SVGAGI (reference sequence). CDR3 length: 15 amino acids. Trimming cost V 6 bases and J 6 bases; bases outside gene matches: 6. In DNA form, the CDR3 reads TGTGCCAGCAGACCTCCGGGACAGGGTAATTCACCCCTCCACTTT. Amino acids: CASRPPGQGNSPLHF.

This clone was seen more than once but under ten times. The V call is TRBV30, the J call TRBJ1-6; perhaps TRBD1 as D (5 bases). The CDR3 is 13 residues long. The germline V gene has CDR1 GTSNPN and CDR2 SVGIG (reference sequence). V shed 4 bases and J shed 8 bases, with 12 bases lying between them. This chain's CDR3 is CAWNFREDSPLHF. CDR3 sequence (DNA): TGTGCCTGGAATTTCAGGGAAGATTCACCCCTCCACTTT. The variable domain in full, completed from reference TRBV30 and TRBJ1-6, reads SQTIHQWPATLVQPVGSPLSLECTVEGTSNPNLYWYRQAAGRGLQLLFYSVGIGQISSEVPQNLSASRPQDRQFILSSKKLLLSDSGFYLCAWNFREDSPLHFGNGTRLTVT.

This clone has a single count. The chain links TRBV29-1 to TRBJ1-6; 9 bases align to TRBD1. Germline V CDR1 and CDR2: SQVTM, ANQGSEA. The CDR3 is 15 residues long. The V gene end was trimmed by 7 bases and the J gene end by 9 bases; junction bases not matched to a gene: 13. CDR3 loop: CSAWTGVLFGSPLHF. The DNA of the CDR3 is TGCAGCGCCTGGACAGGGGTTCTTTTTGGTTCACCCCTCCACTTT. Full variable domain (outside the CDR3, taken from reference TRBV29-1 and TRBJ1-6): SAVISQKPSRDICQRGTSLTIQCQVDSQVTMMFWYRQQPGQSLTLIATANQGSEATYESGFVIDKFPISRPNLTFSTLTVSNMSPEDSSIYLCSAWTGVLFGSPLHFGNGTRLTVT.

As concerns this clone: One junction end disagrees with the germline gene, perhaps due to a read error. The rearrangement joins TRBV2 to TRBJ2-7; D possibly matches TRBD1 or TRBD2 (6 bases each). Per germline, CDR1 SNHLY and CDR2 FYNNEI. The CDR3 is 13 residues long. Written as DNA, the CDR3 is TGTGCCAGCAGGGAAGGGGGGCCCTACGAGCAGTACTTC. As protein: CASREGGPYEQYF.

The chain carries TRBV4-3 and TRBJ1-5; D remains unclear. The germline gives CDR1 LGHNA, CDR2 YSLEER. Trimming left V 0 bases short and J 5 bases short, with 11 bases between. There are 15 residues in the CDR3. CDR3 sequence reads: CASSQDMYRHQPQHF. In DNA form, the CDR3 reads TGCGCCAGCAGCCAAGATATGTACCGACATCAGCCCCAGCATTTT.